The 11 T cell receptor beta chains listed next were all sequenced from one sample in a study of blood T cell repertoires in COVID-19. Some clones are missing from TCRdb's copy, which holds only in-frame ones; the method was immunoSEQ multiplex PCR. The table has about 220,000 clones, about four fifths seen once; the top ten hold approximately 4%. Sequencing was done on a sample of peripheral blood. These receptors all come from a woman of 80 years or more with acute or convalescent COVID-19.

This clone was observed a single time. The chain links TRBV10-3 to TRBJ1-5, with 7 bases matching TRBD1. The CDR3 totals 14 residues. The V and J ends lost 2 bases and 6 bases, in that order; junction bases with no gene match: 4. Looked up from germline, CDR1 is ENHRY and CDR2 is SYGVKD. The CDR3 nucleotides are TGTGCCATCAGTGAGGAAAAGGGGGCTCAGCCCCAGCATTTT. Amino acids: CAISEEKGAQPQHF.

The chain is built from TRBV3-1 (or the pseudogene TRBV3-2) and TRBJ2-7; 9 bases are shared with TRBD2. V lost 5 bases to trimming and J lost 3 bases; unmatched junction nucleotides: 11. CDR3 size: 16 residues. CDR1 is LGHDT and CDR2 is YNNKEL in the germline V gene (reference sequence). As DNA, the CDR3 is TGTGCCAGCAGCTCTAGAGGAGCGGGGGGAGGCTACGAGCAGTACTTC. Translated, it gives CASSSRGAGGGYEQYF.

The chain joins TRBV7-9 to TRBJ1-1; no clear D gene. V was shortened by 2 bases and J by 8 bases, with 6 bases between the two germline ends. CDR3 size: 11 residues. Germline V lookup: CDR1 SEHNR, CDR2 FQNEAQ (reference sequence). CDR3 region: CASSLILEAFF. The CDR3 bases are TGTGCCAGCAGCTTAATACTGGAAGCTTTCTTT.

This chain links TRBV5-1 with TRBJ2-3; 12 nucleotides line up with TRBD2. The length of the CDR3 is 14 residues. Germline loops: CDR1 SGHRS, CDR2 YFSETQ. J gave up 5 bases and V 6 bases, and 4 bases lay outside the gene matches. In DNA form, the CDR3 reads TGCGCCAGCACTAGCGGGGGGGCCGGAGATACGCAGTATTTT. Its protein product is CASTSGGAGDTQYF.

This chain connects TRBV18 to TRBJ2-3; the match to TRBD2 covers 12 bases. Germline trimming cut 6 bases from V and 4 bases from J; bases unmatched to any gene: 5. Germline V CDR1 and CDR2: KGHSH, LQKENI. CDR3 length equals 15 residues. The CDR3 here is CASSRTSGDPDTQYF. The CDR3 region has the DNA TGTGCCAGCTCCAGGACTAGCGGGGACCCAGATACGCAGTATTTT.

The chain recombines TRBV19 with TRBJ1-2; 7 bases are shared with TRBD1. The CDR3 contains 15 residues. J gave up 0 bases and V 6 bases, and 7 bases lay outside the gene matches. Germline CDR1 is LNHDA and CDR2 is SQIVND (reference sequence). In DNA form, the CDR3 reads TGTGCCAGTAGCATAATAGGACAGGCTAACTATGGCTACACCTTC. The encoded protein is CASSIIGQANYGYTF.

This clone showed up just a few times. The genes are TRBV6-5 and TRBJ1-2; TRBD1 agrees at 10 bases. Germline lookup yields CDR1 MNHEY and CDR2 SVGAGI. The J segment lost 7 bases and the V segment lost 7 bases, leaving 12 bases of the junction unmatched. The CDR3 spans 15 residues. CDR3 sequence (DNA): TGTGCCAGCATTCGCGCGACAGGGGGCGCATCTGGCTACACCTTC. Its translation: CASIRATGGASGYTF.

The genes are TRBV19 and TRBJ1-1; D possibly corresponds to TRBD1 (6 bases). Between the trimmed V and J ends, which lost 1 base and 4 bases, there was a span of 16 bases. Germline assignment: CDR1 LNHDA and CDR2 SQIVND (reference sequence). The CDR3 has 16 residues. CDR3 loop: CASSIGGGRGVTEAFF. The DNA for the CDR3 is TGTGCCAGTAGTATAGGCGGCGGCAGGGGCGTCACTGAAGCTTTCTTT.

V usage is TRBV3-1 (or the pseudogene TRBV3-2) and J usage is TRBJ1-2, with a possible D match to TRBD1 (5 bases). Germline CDR1 and CDR2: LGHDT and YNNKEL (reference sequence). V was cut by 1 base and J by 7 bases, with 13 bases left in between. The CDR3 has 14 residues. The CDR3 loop reads CASSQVIGGSGYTF. CDR3 DNA: TGTGCCAGCAGCCAAGTTATCGGGGGAAGTGGCTACACCTTC.

The chain has TRBV5-1 and TRBJ1-2; the match to TRBD1 covers 10 bases. CDR1 is SGHRS, CDR2 YFSETQ, per germline. V trimming: 1 base; J trimming: 6 bases; junction bases outside the gene matches: 6. The length of the CDR3 is 15 residues. The CDR3 DNA is TGCGCCAGCAGCTTGTTTCCCGGGACAGGGGATGGCTACACCTTC. Translating it yields CASSLFPGTGDGYTF.

The count of this clone is one. This chain joins TRBV2 and TRBJ1-5; 7 bases align to TRBD1. Unmatched junction bases numbered 9, after V lost 7 bases and J lost 6 bases. CDR3 length: 14 amino acids. Germline values: CDR1 SNHLY, CDR2 FYNNEI. The CDR3 sequence: CASTAGQVAQPQHF. The CDR3 DNA reads TGTGCCAGCACCGCTGGACAGGTCGCTCAGCCCCAGCATTTT.